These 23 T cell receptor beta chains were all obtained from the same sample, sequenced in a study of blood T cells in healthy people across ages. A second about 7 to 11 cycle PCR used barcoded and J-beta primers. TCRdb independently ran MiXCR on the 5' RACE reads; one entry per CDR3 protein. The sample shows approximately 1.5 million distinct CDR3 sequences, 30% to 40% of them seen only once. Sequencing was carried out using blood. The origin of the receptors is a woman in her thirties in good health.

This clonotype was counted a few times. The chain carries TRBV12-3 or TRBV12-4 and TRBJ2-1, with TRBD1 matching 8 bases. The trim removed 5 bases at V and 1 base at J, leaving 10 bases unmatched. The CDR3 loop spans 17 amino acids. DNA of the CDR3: TGTGCCAGCAGTCCCCCTACAGGGGGGAGATCCTACAATGAGCAGTTCTTC. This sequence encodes CASSPPTGGRSYNEQFF.

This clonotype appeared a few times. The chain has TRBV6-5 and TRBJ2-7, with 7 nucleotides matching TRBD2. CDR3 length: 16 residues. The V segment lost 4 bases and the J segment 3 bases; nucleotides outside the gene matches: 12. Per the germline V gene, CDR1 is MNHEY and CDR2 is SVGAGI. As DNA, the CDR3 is TGTGCCAGCAGTTCTTACCCGCAGGGAGGGTACTACGAGCAGTACTTC. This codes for CASSSYPQGGYYEQYF.

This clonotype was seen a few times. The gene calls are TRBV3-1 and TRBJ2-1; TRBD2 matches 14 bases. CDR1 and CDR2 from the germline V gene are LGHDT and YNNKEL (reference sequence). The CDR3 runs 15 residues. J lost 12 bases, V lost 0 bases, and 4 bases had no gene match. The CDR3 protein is CASSQDPGLAGAQFF. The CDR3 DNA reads TGTGCCAGCAGCCAAGACCCGGGACTAGCGGGAGCGCAGTTCTTC.

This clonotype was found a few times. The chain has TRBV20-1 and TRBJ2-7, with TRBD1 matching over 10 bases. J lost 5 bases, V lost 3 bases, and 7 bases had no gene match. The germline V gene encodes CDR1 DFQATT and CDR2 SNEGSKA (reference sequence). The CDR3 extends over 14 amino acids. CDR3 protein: CSARDGTGDHEQYF. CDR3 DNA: TGCAGTGCTAGGGACGGGACAGGGGACCACGAGCAGTACTTC.

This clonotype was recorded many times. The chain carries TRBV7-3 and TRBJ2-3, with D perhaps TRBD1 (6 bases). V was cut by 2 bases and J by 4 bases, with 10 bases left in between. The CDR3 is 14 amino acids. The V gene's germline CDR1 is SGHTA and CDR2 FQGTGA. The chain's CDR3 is CASSLLGAADTQYF. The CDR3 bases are TGTGCCAGCAGCTTACTGGGGGCTGCAGATACGCAGTATTTT.

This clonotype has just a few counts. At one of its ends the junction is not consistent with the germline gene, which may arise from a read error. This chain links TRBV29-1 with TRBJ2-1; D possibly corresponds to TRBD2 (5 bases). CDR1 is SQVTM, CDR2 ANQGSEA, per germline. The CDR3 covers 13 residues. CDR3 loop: CSVDVRENNGQFF. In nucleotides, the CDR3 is TGCAGCGTTGATGTTAGGGAGAACAATGGGCAGTTCTTC.

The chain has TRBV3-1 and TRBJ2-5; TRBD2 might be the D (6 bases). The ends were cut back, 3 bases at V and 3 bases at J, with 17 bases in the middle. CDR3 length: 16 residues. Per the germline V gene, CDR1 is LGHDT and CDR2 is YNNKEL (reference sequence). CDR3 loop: CASSHGQISGEETQYF. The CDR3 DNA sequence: TGTGCCAGCAGCCATGGTCAAATTTCGGGGGAAGAGACCCAGTACTTC.

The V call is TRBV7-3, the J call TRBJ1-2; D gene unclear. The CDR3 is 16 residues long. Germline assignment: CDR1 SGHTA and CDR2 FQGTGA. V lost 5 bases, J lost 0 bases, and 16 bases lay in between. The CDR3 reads CASSNSVLEANYGYTF. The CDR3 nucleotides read TGTGCCAGCAGCAATAGCGTATTAGAAGCTAACTATGGCTACACCTTC.

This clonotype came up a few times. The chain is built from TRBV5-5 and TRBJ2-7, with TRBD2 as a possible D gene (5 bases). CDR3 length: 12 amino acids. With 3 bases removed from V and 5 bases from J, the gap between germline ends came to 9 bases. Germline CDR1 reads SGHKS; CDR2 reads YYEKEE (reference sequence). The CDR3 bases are TGTGCCAGCAGCTCAGACGGGAACGAGCAGTACTTC. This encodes CASSSDGNEQYF.

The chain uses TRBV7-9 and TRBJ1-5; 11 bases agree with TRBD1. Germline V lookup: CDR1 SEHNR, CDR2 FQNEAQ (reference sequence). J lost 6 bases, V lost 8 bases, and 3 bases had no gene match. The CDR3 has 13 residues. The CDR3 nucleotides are TGTGCCAGCGGACAGGGGGCTGGTCAGCCCCAGCATTTT. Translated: CASGQGAGQPQHF.

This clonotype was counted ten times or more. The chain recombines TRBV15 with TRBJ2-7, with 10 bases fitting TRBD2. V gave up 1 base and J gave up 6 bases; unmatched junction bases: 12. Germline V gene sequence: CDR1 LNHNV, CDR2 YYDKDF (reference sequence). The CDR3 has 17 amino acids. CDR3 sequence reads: CATSRVLASGRWGEQYF. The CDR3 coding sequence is TGTGCCACCAGCAGAGTGTTGGCTAGCGGGAGATGGGGCGAGCAGTACTTC.

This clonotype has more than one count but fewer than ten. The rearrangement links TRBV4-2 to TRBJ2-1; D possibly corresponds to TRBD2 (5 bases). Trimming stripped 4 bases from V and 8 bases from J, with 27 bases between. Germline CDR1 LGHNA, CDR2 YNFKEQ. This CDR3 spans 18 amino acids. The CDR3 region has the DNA TGTGCCAGCAGCCCCCGACCCTCTATGGGGAGTCTGGGTTATGAGCAGTTCTTC. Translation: CASSPRPSMGSLGYEQFF.

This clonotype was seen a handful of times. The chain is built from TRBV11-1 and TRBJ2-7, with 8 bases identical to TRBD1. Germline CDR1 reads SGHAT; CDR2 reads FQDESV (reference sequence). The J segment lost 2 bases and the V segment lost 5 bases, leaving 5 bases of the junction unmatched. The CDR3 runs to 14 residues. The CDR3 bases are TGTGCCAGCAGCCGACAGGGGCTGACCTACGAGCAGTACTTC. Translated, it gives CASSRQGLTYEQYF.

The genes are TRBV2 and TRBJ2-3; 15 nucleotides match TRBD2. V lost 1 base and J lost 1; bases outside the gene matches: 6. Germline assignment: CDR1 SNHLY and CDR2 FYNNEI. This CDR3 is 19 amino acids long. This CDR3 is CASSEEGLAGGPGTDTQYF. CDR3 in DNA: TGTGCCAGCAGTGAAGAGGGACTAGCGGGGGGACCGGGCACAGATACGCAGTATTTT.

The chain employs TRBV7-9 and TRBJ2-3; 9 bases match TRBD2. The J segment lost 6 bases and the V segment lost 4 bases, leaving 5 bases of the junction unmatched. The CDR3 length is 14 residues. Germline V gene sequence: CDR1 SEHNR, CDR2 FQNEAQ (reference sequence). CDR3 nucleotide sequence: TGTGCCAGCAGCTCGGCTAGCGGGGCCGATACGCAGTATTTT. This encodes CASSSASGADTQYF.

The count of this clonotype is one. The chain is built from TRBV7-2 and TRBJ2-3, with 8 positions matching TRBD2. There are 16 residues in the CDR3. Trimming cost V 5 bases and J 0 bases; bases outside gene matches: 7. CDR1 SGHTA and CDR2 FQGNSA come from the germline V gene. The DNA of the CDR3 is TGTGCCAGCAGCCGAAGCGGGGGCACTAGCACAGATACGCAGTATTTT. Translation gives CASSRSGGTSTDTQYF.

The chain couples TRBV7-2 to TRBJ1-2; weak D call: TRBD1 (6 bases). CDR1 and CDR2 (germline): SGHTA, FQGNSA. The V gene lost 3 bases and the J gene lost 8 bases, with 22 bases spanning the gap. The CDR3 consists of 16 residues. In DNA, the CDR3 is TGTGCCAGCAGCTTCACTGGGTGGGGGGCATCGCGAGGCTACACCTTC. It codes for CASSFTGWGASRGYTF.

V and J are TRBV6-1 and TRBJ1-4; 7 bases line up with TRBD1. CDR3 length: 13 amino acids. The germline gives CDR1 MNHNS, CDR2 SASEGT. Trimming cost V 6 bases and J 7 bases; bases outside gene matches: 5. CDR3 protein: CASRNRQGEKLFF. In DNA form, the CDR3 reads TGTGCCAGCAGGAATAGACAGGGTGAAAAACTGTTTTTT.

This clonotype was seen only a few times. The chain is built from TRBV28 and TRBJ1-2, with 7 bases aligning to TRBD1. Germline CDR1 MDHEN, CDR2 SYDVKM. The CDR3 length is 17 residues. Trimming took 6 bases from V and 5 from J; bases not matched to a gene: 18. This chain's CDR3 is CASSHSTVGQRSYGYTF. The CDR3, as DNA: TGTGCCAGCAGCCACTCCACCGTGGGACAGAGATCGTATGGCTACACCTTC.

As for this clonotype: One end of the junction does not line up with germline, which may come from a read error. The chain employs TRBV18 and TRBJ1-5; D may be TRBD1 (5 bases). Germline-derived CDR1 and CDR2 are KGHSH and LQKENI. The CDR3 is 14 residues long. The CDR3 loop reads CANSPSRGDQPQHF. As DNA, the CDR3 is TGTGCCAACTCACCGTCTCGGGGGGATCAGCCCCAGCATTTT.

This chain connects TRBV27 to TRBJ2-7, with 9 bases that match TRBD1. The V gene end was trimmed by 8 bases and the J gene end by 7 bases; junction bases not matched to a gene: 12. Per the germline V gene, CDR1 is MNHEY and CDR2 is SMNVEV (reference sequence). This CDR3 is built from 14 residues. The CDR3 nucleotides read TGTGCCAGCGGACGACAGGGGGACGCCCGGGAGCAGTACTTC. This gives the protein CASGRQGDAREQYF.

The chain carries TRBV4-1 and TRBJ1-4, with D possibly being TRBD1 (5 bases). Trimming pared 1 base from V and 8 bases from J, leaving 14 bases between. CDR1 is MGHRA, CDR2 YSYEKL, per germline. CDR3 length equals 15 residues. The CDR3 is CASSQGTSRGEKLFF. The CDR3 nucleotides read TGCGCCAGCAGCCAAGGGACATCCCGGGGAGAAAAACTGTTTTTT.

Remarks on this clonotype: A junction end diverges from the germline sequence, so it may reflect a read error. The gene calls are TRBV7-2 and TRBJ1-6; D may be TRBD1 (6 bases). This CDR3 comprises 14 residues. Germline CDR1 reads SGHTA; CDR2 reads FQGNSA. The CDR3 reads CASSFGQLNSPLHF. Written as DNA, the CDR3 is TGTGCCAGCAGCTTCGGACAGCTGAATTCGCCCCTCCACTTT.